This T cell receptor (beta chain) was identified during a study of T cells in Graves' hyperthyroidism and ophthalmopathy. RNA transcripts gave rise to amplified TCR beta CDR3 regions. First-round RT-PCR of the TCR CDR3 relied on the HTBI primer set. Using its own MiXCR run on the multiplex PCR reads, TCRdb lists one record per CDR3 protein. In the table there are about 840,000 distinct CDR3 sequences, 35% to 45% of which are singletons. Exclusion of patients followed from uncontrolled infection, other autoimmune disease, pregnancy or lactation. Trimming pared 8 bases from V and 18 bases from J, leaving 14 bases between. CDR1 MNHNS and CDR2 SASEGT come from the germline V gene. CDR3 length equals 10 residues.

This sequence originates from a man in his late teens or twenties with Graves' hyperthyroidism. V and J are TRBV6-1 and TRBJ1-6; D is perhaps TRBD1 (5 bases). Material for sequencing was blood. The CDR3 spells CASGDPPRHF. CDR3 in DNA: TGTGCCAGCGGGGACCCGCCTCGCCACTTT.